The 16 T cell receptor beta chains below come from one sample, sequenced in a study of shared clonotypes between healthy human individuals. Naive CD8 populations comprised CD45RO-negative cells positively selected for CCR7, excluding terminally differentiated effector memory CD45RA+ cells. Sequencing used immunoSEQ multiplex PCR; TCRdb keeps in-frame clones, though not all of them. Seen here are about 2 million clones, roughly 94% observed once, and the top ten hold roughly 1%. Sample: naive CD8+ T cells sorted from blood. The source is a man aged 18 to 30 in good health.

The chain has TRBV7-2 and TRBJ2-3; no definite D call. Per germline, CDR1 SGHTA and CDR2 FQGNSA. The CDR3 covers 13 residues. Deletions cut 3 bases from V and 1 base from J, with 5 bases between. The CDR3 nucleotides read TGTGCCAGCAGCTTCCCAGGCACAGATACGCAGTATTTT. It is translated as CASSFPGTDTQYF.

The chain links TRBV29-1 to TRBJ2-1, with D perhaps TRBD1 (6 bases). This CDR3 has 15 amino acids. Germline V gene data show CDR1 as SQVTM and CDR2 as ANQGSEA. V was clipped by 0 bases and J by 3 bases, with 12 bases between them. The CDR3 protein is CSVEDRRTVYNEQFF. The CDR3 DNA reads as TGCAGCGTTGAAGATCGTAGGACAGTCTACAATGAGCAGTTCTTC.

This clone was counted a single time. CDR3 sequence reads: CACRPPLDNYGYTF. The CDR3 coding sequence is TGTGCCTGCCGACCTCCACTAGATAACTATGGCTACACCTTC. The chain is built from TRBV30 and TRBJ1-2; no clear D gene. CDR3 length: 14 amino acids. Germline lookup yields CDR1 GTSNPN and CDR2 SVGIG (reference sequence). With 6 bases removed from V and 1 base from J, the gap between germline ends came to 15 bases. The entire variable domain, with the rest obtained from reference TRBV30 and TRBJ1-2, is as follows: SQTIHQWPATLVQPVGSPLSLECTVEGTSNPNLYWYRQAAGRGLQLLFYSVGIGQISSEVPQNLSASRPQDRQFILSSKKLLLSDSGFYLCACRPPLDNYGYTFGSGTRLTVV.

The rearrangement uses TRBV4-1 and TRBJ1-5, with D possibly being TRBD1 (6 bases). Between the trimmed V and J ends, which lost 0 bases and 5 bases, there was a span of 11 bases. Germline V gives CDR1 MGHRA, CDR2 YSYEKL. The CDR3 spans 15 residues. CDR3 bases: TGCGCCAGCAGCCAAGACGGGGGGCAGGATCAGCCCCAGCATTTT. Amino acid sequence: CASSQDGGQDQPQHF.

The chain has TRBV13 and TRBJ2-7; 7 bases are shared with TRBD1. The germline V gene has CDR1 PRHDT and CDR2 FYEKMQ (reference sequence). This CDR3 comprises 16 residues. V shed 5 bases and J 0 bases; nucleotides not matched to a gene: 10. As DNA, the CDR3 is TGTGCCAGCAGCCCCCGGACAGGCCCCAGCTCCTACGAGCAGTACTTC. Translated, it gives CASSPRTGPSSYEQYF.

The CDR3: CSVEFGGPRKQYF. The CDR3 DNA sequence: TGCAGCGTTGAGTTTGGGGGCCCGCGTAAGCAGTACTTC. The chain links TRBV29-1 to TRBJ2-7, with D tentatively TRBD1 (6 bases). Trimming cost V 3 bases and J 8 bases, with 17 bases left between them. The CDR3 is 13 amino acids. Per germline, CDR1 SQVTM and CDR2 ANQGSEA.

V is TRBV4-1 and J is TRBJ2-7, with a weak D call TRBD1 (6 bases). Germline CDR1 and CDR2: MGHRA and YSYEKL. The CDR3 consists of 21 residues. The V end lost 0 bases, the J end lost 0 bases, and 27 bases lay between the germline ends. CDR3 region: CASSQEMVPRDIASYSYEQYF. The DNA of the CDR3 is TGCGCCAGCAGCCAAGAGATGGTCCCCCGGGACATCGCATCATACTCCTACGAGCAGTACTTC.

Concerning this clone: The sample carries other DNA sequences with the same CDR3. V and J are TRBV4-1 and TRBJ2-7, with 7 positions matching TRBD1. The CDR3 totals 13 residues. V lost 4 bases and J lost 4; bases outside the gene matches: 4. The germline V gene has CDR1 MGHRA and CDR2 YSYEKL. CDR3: CASSPGTVYEQYF. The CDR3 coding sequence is TGCGCCAGCAGCCCCGGGACAGTGTACGAGCAGTACTTC.

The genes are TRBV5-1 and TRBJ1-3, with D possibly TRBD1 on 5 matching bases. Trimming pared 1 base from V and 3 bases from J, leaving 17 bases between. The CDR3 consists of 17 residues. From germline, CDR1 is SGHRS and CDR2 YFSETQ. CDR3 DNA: TGCGCCAGCAGCTTGTCTACATCCGGGACCCTTGGAAACACCATATATTTT. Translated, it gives CASSLSTSGTLGNTIYF. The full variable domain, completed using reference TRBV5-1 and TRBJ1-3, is KAGVTQTPRYLIKTRGQQVTLSCSPISGHRSVSWYQQTPGQGLQFLFEYFSETQRNKGNFPGRFSGRQFSNSRSEMNVSTLELGDSALYLCASSLSTSGTLGNTIYFGEGSWLTVV.

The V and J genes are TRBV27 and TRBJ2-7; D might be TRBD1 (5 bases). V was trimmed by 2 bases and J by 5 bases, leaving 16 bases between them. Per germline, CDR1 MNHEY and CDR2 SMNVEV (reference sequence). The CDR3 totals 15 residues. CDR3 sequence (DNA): TGTGCCAGCAGTTTAAACCCCACAGGATTAAACGAGCAGTACTTC. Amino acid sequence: CASSLNPTGLNEQYF.

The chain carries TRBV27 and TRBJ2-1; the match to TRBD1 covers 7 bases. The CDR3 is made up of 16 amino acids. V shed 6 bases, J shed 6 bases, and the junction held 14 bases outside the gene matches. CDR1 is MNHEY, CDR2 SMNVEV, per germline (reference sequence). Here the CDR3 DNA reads TGTGCCAGCAGCTACTCACAGGGGAATTCGGTCAATGAGCAGTTCTTC. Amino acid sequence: CASSYSQGNSVNEQFF.

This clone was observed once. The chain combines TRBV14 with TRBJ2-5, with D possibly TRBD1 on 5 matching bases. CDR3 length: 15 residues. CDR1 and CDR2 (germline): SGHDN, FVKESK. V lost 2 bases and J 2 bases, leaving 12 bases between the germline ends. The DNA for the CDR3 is TGTGCCAGCAGCCAACTTCTATCAGGGCAAGAGACCCAGTACTTC. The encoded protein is CASSQLLSGQETQYF.

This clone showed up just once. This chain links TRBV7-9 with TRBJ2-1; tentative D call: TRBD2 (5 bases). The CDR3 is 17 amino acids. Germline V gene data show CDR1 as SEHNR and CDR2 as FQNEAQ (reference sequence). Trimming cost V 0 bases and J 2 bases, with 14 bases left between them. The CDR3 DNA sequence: TGTGCCAGCAGCTTAGCGCTAACGGGATCCACCTACAATGAGCAGTTCTTC. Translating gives CASSLALTGSTYNEQFF.

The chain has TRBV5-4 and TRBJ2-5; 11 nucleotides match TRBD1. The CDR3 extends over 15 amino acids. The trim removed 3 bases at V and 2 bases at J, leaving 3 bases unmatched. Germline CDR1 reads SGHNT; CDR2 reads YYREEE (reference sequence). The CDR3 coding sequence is TGTGCCAGCAGCTGGGGACAGGGGGATCAAGAGACCCAGTACTTC. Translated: CASSWGQGDQETQYF.

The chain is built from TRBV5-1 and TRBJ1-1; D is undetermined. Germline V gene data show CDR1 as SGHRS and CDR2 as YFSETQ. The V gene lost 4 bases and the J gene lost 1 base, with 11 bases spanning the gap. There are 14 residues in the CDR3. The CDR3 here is CASSNSGTNTEAFF. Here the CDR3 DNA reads TGCGCCAGCAGCAACTCCGGAACGAACACTGAAGCTTTCTTT.

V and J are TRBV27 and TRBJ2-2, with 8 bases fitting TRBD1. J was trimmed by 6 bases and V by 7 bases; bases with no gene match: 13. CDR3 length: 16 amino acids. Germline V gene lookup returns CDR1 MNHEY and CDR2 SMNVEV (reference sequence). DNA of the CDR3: TGTGCCAGCACCCCTTCGACAGGGGAGGTCGCCGGGGAGCTGTTTTTT. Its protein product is CASTPSTGEVAGELFF.